Sequencing of this T cell receptor beta chain was carried out in a study of T cell repertoires in cytomegalovirus infection (dated by TCRdb to about 2019). In terms of the full investigation: The HLA type of each donor mattered for the analysis, because public TCR beta signatures pointed to carriage of CMV infection along with the matching HLA type. Summary of the overall study and its limitations: The ex vivo response was dominated by HLA-C-restricted CMV-specific TCR beta clonotypes, and the single most frequent clonotype in two of eight donors was supplied by these HLA-C-restricted clonotypes. In both this cohort and an independent 352-donor cohort, the cumulative frequency of public TCR beta family members distinguished carriers of CMV infection plus the relevant HLA type.

The sample holds a few counts of this clonotype. What antigen it recognizes has not been identified. Base quality data are lacking; no much larger clone is found one base away. The sequencing machine was an Illumina HiSeq 1500. Clones were called with MiXCR by TCRdb after fastp trimmed the public reads at Q25, and only in-frame beta chains were retained. Merged by CDR3 protein, the rows form single entries marked with the most common genes and DNA. The sample has 180,000 or so distinct CDR3 sequences on record, 17% of them singletons. The top ten hold 25% of the sample. V loses 8 bases, J loses 2 bases, and the germline ends lie 12 bases apart. Looking up the germline V gene (reference sequence) yields CDR1 SGHAT and CDR2 FQDESV. Spanning cysteine to phenylalanine, the CDR3 consists of 13 amino acids. Here the CDR3 DNA is all that survives: 39 bases in frame from base 1.

This TCR was sampled from a human donor in good health (CMV status not recorded). Some clones in this sample may be carry-over from other donors' samples. This chain joins TRBV11-1 to TRBJ2-5, and perhaps TRBD1 as D gene, on 6 matching bases. The specimen sequenced was CD8+ T cells from PBMCs. The CDR3 reads as follows: CASSPTGQETQYF. In nucleotides, the sequence is TGTGCCAGCTCCCCTACAGGGCAAGAGACCCAGTACTTC.